This entry is about one T cell receptor (beta chain). Its antigen is unknown. The sample originates from a study of T-cell memory formation after mild COVID-19. The study, taken as a whole, reports: The study detected some responding clones in pre-infection memory, suggesting cross-reactive memory joined.

TCRdb re-derived calls from the 5' RACE reads in MiXCR, one entry per CDR3 protein. The data contain about 160,000 distinct CDR3 sequences, roughly 31% of them seen just once; the ten biggest clones take up about 12%. Germline loops: CDR1 KGHDR, CDR2 SFDVKD. This CDR3 has 22 residues. The V segment lost 4 bases and the J segment 2 bases; nucleotides outside the gene matches: 21. V and J are TRBV24-1 and TRBJ2-1, with 11 bases matching TRBD2. The sample was PBMCs or a T cell subset sorted from them (not recorded which). The origin of this receptor is an adult woman who had mild COVID-19 (a few samples of this study predate the infection). Cell type and time point are not known. CDR3 bases: TGTGCCACCAGTGACTCCCGCTATAGCGGGGGGGCATTCGGGTTTCCCTACAATGAGCAGTTCTTC. Amino acid sequence: CATSDSRYSGGAFGFPYNEQFF.